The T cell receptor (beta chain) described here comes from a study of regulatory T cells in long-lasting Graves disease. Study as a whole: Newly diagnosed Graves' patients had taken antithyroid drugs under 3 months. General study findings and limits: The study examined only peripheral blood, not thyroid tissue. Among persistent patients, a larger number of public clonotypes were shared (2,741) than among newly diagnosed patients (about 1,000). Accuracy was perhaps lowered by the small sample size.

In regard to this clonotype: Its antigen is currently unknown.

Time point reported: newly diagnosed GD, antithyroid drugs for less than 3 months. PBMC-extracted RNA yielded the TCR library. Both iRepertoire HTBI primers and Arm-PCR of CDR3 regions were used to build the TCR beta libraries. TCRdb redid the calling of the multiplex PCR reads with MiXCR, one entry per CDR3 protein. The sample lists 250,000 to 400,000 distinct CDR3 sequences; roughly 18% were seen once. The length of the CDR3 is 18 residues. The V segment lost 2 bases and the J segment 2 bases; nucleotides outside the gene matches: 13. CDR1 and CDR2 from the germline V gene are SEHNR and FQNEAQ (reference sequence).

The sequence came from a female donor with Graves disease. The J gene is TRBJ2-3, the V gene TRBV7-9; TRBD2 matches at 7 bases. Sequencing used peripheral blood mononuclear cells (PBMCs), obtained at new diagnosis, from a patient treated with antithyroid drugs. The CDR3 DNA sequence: TGTGCCAGCAGCTTAATGGTCCTAAGTGGGAGGGTCACAGATACGCAGTATTTT. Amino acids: CASSLMVLSGRVTDTQYF.